This paragraph reports one T cell receptor (beta chain). Germline assignment: CDR1 MGHRA and CDR2 YSYEKL. The CDR3 spans 13 residues. Trimming removed 0 bases at V and 4 bases at J, with 5 bases between. The data belong to a study of OX40 agonist ivuxolimab in advanced cancers. Looking at the study overall: The patients got ivuxolimab, which is an agonistic anti-OX40 (CD134) antibody.

The repertoire was sequenced with immunoSEQ multiplex PCR; TCRdb's copy has only in-frame clones and lacks some. The table records tens of thousands of clones, around 94% of them present only once. V gene TRBV4-1 combines with J gene TRBJ2-3; D uncertain. This receptor was obtained from an adult with an advanced solid tumor such as melanoma, head and neck, liver or kidney cancer. This sample comprised CD4+ or CD8+ T cells sorted from blood, obtained in a trial of the OX40 agonist ivuxolimab. CDR3 protein: CASSQERADTQYF. The CDR3 DNA follows: TGCGCCAGCAGCCAAGAACGTGCAGATACGCAGTATTTT.